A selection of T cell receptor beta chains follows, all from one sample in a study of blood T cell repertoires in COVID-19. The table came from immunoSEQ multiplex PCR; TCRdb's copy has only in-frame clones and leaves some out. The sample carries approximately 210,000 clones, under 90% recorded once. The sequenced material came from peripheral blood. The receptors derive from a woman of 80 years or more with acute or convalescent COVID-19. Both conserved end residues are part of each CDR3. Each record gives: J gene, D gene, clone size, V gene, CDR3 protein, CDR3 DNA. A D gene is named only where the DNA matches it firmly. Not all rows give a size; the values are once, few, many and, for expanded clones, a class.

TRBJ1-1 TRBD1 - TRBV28 CASRTPGQGVANTEAFF TGTGCCAGCCGCACACCGGGACAGGGGGTGGCGAACACTGAAGCTTTCTTT
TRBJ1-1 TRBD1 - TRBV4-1 CATPSRGTQIMNTEAFF TGCGCCACCCCTAGCAGGGGGACCCAGATTATGAACACTGAAGCTTTCTTT
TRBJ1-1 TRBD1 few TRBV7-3 CASSPLPGTGRNTEAFF TGTGCCAGCAGCCCTCTACCCGGGACAGGGCGGAACACTGAAGCTTTCTTT
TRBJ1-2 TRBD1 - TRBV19 CAGRTGTYGYTF TGTGCCGGGAGGACAGGGACCTATGGCTACACCTTC
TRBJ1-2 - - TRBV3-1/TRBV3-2 CASSPNSKSYGYTF TGTGCCAGCAGCCCGAACTCGAAATCCTATGGCTACACCTTC
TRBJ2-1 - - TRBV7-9 CASSLDSHTVF TGTGCCAGCAGCTTGGACTCCCATACCGTCTTC
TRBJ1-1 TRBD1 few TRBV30 CAWRWTGNTEAFF TGTGCCTGGAGGTGGACAGGGAACACTGAAGCTTTCTTT
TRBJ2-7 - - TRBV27 CASSLYGGAYEQYF TGTGCCAGCAGTTTGTATGGCGGTGCCTACGAGCAGTACTTC
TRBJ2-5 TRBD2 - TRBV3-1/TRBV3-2 CASSQGLAGGPGETQYF TGTGCCAGCAGCCAAGGTCTAGCGGGGGGGCCTGGAGAGACCCAGTACTTC
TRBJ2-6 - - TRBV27 CASRAQVSGANVLTF TGTGCCAGCAGGGCACAGGTCTCTGGGGCCAACGTCCTGACTTTC
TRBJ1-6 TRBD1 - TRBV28 CASSYWTGGPIF TGTGCCAGCAGTTACTGGACAGGGGGCCCTATTTTT
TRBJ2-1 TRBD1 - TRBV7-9 CASSEGQGSYNEQFF TGTGCCAGCAGCGAAGGACAGGGTTCCTACAATGAGCAGTTCTTC
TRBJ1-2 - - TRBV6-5 CASSYSNRDYGYTF TGTGCCAGCAGTTACTCGAACAGGGACTACGGCTACACCTTC
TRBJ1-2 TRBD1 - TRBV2 CASSDVEPGQESYGYTF TGTGCCAGCAGTGACGTAGAGCCGGGACAGGAGAGCTATGGCTACACCTTC
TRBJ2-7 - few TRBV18 CASSPGQIPYEQYF TGTGCCAGCTCACCCGGACAGATCCCCTACGAGCAGTACTTC
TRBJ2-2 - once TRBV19 CASSKDRRNTGELFF TGTGCCAGTAGTAAAGACAGGCGTAACACCGGGGAGCTGTTTTTT
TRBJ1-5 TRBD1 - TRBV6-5 CASSFRQGNQPQHF TGTGCCAGCAGTTTTCGACAGGGGAACCAGCCCCAGCATTTT
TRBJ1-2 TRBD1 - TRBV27 CASSLWATGSAYGYTF TGTGCCAGCAGTTTATGGGCGACAGGGTCGGCCTATGGCTACACCTTC
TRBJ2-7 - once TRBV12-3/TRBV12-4 CASSFDSYEQYF TGTGCCAGCAGTTTCGACAGCTACGAGCAGTACTTC
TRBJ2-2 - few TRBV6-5 CASRGGVTGELFF TGTGCCAGCAGGGGAGGAGTCACCGGGGAGCTGTTTTTT
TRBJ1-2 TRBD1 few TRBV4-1 CASSQDDSGTGLFYGYTF TGCGCCAGCAGCCAAGATGATTCAGGGACAGGGCTGTTCTATGGCTACACCTTC
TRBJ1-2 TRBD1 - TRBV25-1 CASSPPGQSANYGYTF TGTGCCAGCAGTCCCCCGGGACAGTCAGCTAACTATGGCTACACCTTC
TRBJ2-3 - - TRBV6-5 CASSLGGQPDTQYF TGTGCCAGCAGTTTAGGAGGCCAACCAGATACGCAGTATTTT
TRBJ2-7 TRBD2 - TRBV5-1 CASSLVASGFAEQYF TGCGCCAGCAGCTTGGTAGCTAGCGGGTTTGCCGAGCAGTACTTC
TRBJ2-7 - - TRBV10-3 CAISDPIYEQYF TGTGCCATCAGTGATCCAATCTACGAGCAGTACTTC
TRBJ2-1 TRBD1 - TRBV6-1 CASSEPGQGYNEQFF TGTGCCAGCAGTGAACCGGGACAGGGATACAATGAGCAGTTCTTC
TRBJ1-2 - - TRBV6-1 CASSDDRPGYTF TGTGCCAGCAGTGATGACAGGCCCGGCTACACCTTC
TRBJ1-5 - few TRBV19 CASDRGASNQPQHF TGTGCCAGCGACCGGGGGGCAAGCAATCAGCCCCAGCATTTT
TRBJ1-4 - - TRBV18 CASSPTGSATNEKLFF TGTGCCAGCTCACCGACCGGGAGCGCAACTAATGAAAAACTGTTTTTT
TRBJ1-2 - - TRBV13 CASSFGVGGYTF TGTGCCAGCAGCTTCGGGGTCGGAGGCTACACCTTC
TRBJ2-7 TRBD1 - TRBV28 CASSSPGQGSYEQYF TGTGCCAGCAGTTCGCCGGGACAGGGTTCCTACGAGCAGTACTTC
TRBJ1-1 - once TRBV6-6 CASSQQVNTEAFF TGTGCCAGCAGTCAACAGGTTAACACTGAAGCTTTCTTT
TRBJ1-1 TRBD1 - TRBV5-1 CASTPLGQANTEAFF TGCGCCAGCACCCCCTTAGGACAGGCGAACACTGAAGCTTTCTTT
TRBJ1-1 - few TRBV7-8 CASIPSRVWPREAFF TGTGCCAGCATCCCAAGCAGGGTCTGGCCCCGGGAAGCTTTCTTT
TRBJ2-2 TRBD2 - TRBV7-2 CASSPGGTSGTGELFF TGTGCCAGCAGCCCGGGCGGGACTAGCGGTACCGGGGAGCTGTTTTTT
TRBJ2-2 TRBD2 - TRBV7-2 CASSPRGGRTGELFF TGTGCCAGCAGCCCCCGGGGGGGACGAACCGGGGAGCTGTTTTTT
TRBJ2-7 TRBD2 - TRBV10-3 CAAGGGGYEQYF TGTGCCGCCGGGGGGGGAGGCTACGAGCAGTACTTC
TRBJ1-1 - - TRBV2 CASRKTWGEGENTEAFF TGTGCCAGCAGGAAAACTTGGGGGGAGGGGGAAAACACTGAAGCTTTCTTT
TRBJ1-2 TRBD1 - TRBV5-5 CASSPTTGGTYGYTF TGTGCCAGCAGCCCGACGACAGGGGGGACCTATGGCTACACCTTC
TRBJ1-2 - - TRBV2 CASSESLASGGYTF TGTGCCAGCAGTGAATCATTAGCCTCCGGGGGCTACACCTTC
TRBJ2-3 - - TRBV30 CAWSEFYRVADTQYF TGTGCCTGGAGCGAGTTTTACAGGGTTGCAGATACGCAGTATTTT
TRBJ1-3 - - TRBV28 CASSSYSRGSGNTIYF TGTGCCAGCAGTTCATATTCCAGGGGCTCTGGAAACACCATATATTTT
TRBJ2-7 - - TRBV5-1 CASSPDYPPYEQYF TGCGCCAGCAGCCCGGACTACCCCCCCTACGAGCAGTACTTC
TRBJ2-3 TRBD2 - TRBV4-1 CASSQDRLAGDTQYF TGCGCCAGCAGCCAAGATAGGCTAGCGGGAGATACGCAGTATTTT
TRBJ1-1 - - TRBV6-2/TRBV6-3 CASSYVAGKAFF TGTGCCAGCAGTTACGTGGCAGGGAAGGCTTTCTTT